The 16 T cell receptor beta chains in this list originate from one sample, sequenced in a study of OX40 agonist ivuxolimab in advanced cancers. Repertoires were generated with immunoSEQ multiplex PCR, while TCRdb's copy carries only in-frame clones and drops some. The data contain tens of thousands of clones, more than 90% of them singletons. The material was CD4+ or CD8+ T cells sorted from blood, obtained in a trial of the OX40 agonist ivuxolimab. These receptors were obtained from an adult with an advanced solid tumor such as melanoma, head and neck, liver or kidney cancer.

The CDR3 bases are TGTGCCAGCTCACGAGACAGGGGGCATGAAAAACTGTTTTTT. Amino acids: CASSRDRGHEKLFF. The J gene is TRBJ1-4, the V gene TRBV18; 10 bases line up with TRBD1. This CDR3 comprises 14 residues. CDR1 is KGHSH, CDR2 LQKENI, per germline. With V trimmed by 4 bases and J by 6 bases, 2 bases remained unmatched.

The chain carries TRBV2 and TRBJ2-3; D is undetermined. CDR3 length equals 12 residues. CDR1 is SNHLY, CDR2 FYNNEI, per germline. V lost 6 bases, J lost 3 bases, and 7 bases lay in between. The CDR3 nucleotides read TGTGCCAGCAGACCTATAACAGATACGCAGTATTTT. Amino acids: CASRPITDTQYF.

The gene calls are TRBV6-5 and TRBJ2-7; 9 nucleotides align to TRBD1. This CDR3 has 13 amino acids. Germline CDR1 MNHEY, CDR2 SVGAGI. Unmatched junction bases numbered 1, after V lost 5 bases and J lost 2 bases. The CDR3 here is CASSTGGPYEQYF. In nucleotides, the CDR3 is TGTGCCAGCAGTACAGGGGGCCCCTACGAGCAGTACTTC.

This sequence joins TRBV7-6 and TRBJ2-7; TRBD1 matches at 9 bases. CDR1 SGHVS and CDR2 FNYEAQ come from the germline V gene. This CDR3 is 16 amino acids long. V lost 5 bases and J lost 4; bases outside the gene matches: 12. This CDR3 is CASSVQQGAKGYEQYF. DNA for the CDR3: TGTGCCAGCAGCGTCCAACAGGGGGCTAAGGGTTACGAGCAGTACTTC.

This chain links TRBV5-6 with TRBJ2-7; D is unresolved. Germline V lookup: CDR1 SGHDT, CDR2 YYEEEE. With 3 bases removed from V and 1 base from J, the gap between germline ends came to 11 bases. This CDR3 region has 14 residues. CDR3 sequence: CASSSLKGSYEQYF. The CDR3 DNA is TGTGCCAGCAGCTCATTAAAGGGTTCCTACGAGCAGTACTTC.

The chain has TRBV7-9 and TRBJ2-7; D is possibly TRBD1 (7 bases). The germline CDR1 and CDR2 sequences are SEHNR and FQNEAQ (reference sequence). There are 16 residues in the CDR3. The germline V and J ends were trimmed by 1 base and 1 base, with 14 bases remaining between them. The CDR3 DNA reads TGTGCCAGCAGCTTAGTCGGAGGGGGCGGATCCTACGAGCAGTACTTC. Residues: CASSLVGGGGSYEQYF.

Comment on this clone: One junction end does not reproduce the germline sequence, and a read error may be involved. This chain links TRBV7-7 with TRBJ2-1, with 10 bases that match TRBD2. The CDR3 is 19 residues long. CDR1 and CDR2 from the germline V gene are SSHAT and FNYEAQ (reference sequence). CDR3: CASSPRPAGGPGSYNEQFF. In DNA, the CDR3 is TGTGCTAGCAGCCCCCGTCCAGCGGGAGGGCCTGGCTCCTACAATGAGCAGTTCTTC.

The rearrangement links TRBV2 to TRBJ1-6; tentatively, D is TRBD1 (5 bases). Germline V gene sequence: CDR1 SNHLY, CDR2 FYNNEI. The CDR3 length is 15 residues. Trimming took 4 bases from V and 5 from J, leaving 12 bases between them. CDR3: CASSGGEANNSPLHF. The CDR3 DNA follows: TGTGCCAGCAGTGGGGGGGAAGCTAATAATTCACCCCTCCACTTT.

This chain links TRBV6-5 with TRBJ1-1; unclear D gene. CDR1 is MNHEY and CDR2 is SVGAGI in the germline V gene. The length of the CDR3 is 13 residues. V was clipped by 2 bases and J by 0 bases, with 4 bases between them. CDR3 in amino acids: CASSYQLNTEAFF. CDR3 bases: TGTGCCAGCAGTTACCAGTTGAACACTGAAGCTTTCTTT.

The genes are TRBV29-1 and TRBJ1-1; TRBD1 is a possible D gene (5 bases). Trimming pared 6 bases from V and 3 bases from J, leaving 14 bases between. The CDR3 has 13 amino acids. Germline V gene data show CDR1 as SQVTM and CDR2 as ANQGSEA. The CDR3 DNA follows: TGCAGCGTAGGATTTCGGGGCGACACTGAAGCTTTCTTT. It translates to CSVGFRGDTEAFF.

The gene calls are TRBV7-2 and TRBJ2-5; D unresolved. Gene TRBJ2-7 matches the end of the DNA better, so the J call may be wrong. The CDR3 contains 15 residues. Germline V gives CDR1 SGHTA, CDR2 FQGNSA. As DNA, the CDR3 is TGTGCCAGCAGCTTAGATGGGGTTTTGAACTACGAGCAGTACTTC. It translates to CASSLDGVLNYEQYF.

There are a few counts of this clone. J is TRBJ1-1 and V is TRBV19; TRBD1 agrees at 7 bases. The CDR3 consists of 15 residues. J was trimmed by 1 base and V by 5 bases; bases with no gene match: 7. Germline CDR1 LNHDA, CDR2 SQIVND (reference sequence). The chain's CDR3 is CASSPWTGGNTEAFF. CDR3 nucleotides: TGTGCCAGTAGTCCCTGGACAGGCGGGAACACTGAAGCTTTCTTT.

This clone has only a few counts. The chain uses TRBV7-2 and TRBJ1-1; no clear D gene. Trimming removed 7 bases at V and 10 bases at J, with 19 bases between. From germline, CDR1 is SGHTA and CDR2 FQGNSA. The length of the CDR3 is 13 residues. This CDR3 is CASKSDGFVGAFF. DNA of the CDR3: TGTGCCAGCAAAAGCGATGGTTTCGTGGGAGCTTTCTTT.

V and J are TRBV2 and TRBJ1-1; possibly TRBD1 for D (5 bases). The CDR3 has 15 residues. Germline CDR1 SNHLY, CDR2 FYNNEI. V gave up 7 bases and J gave up 0 bases, with 15 bases separating them. In DNA form, the CDR3 reads TGTGCCAGCACCCAAGGGGAGTCCCTGAACACTGAAGCTTTCTTT. This gives the protein CASTQGESLNTEAFF.

The V call is TRBV5-8, the J call TRBJ2-7, with 11 bases fitting TRBD1. The CDR3 totals 16 residues. The V gene end was trimmed by 0 bases and the J gene end by 9 bases; junction bases not matched to a gene: 11. Per germline, CDR1 SGHTS and CDR2 YDEGEE. CDR3 in amino acids: CASSLEDGTGGSAQYF. The CDR3 DNA reads TGTGCCAGCAGCTTGGAGGACGGGACAGGGGGTTCGGCGCAGTACTTC.

The rearrangement uses TRBV5-1 and TRBJ1-1; D possibly corresponds to TRBD1 (5 bases). Trimming removed 0 bases from V and 4 bases from J, with 10 bases in between. The CDR3 contains 14 residues. The germline gives CDR1 SGHRS, CDR2 YFSETQ. CDR3 nucleotide sequence: TGCGCCAGCAGCTTGGCCTCTGGGGGCACTGAAGCTTTCTTT. Its translation: CASSLASGGTEAFF.